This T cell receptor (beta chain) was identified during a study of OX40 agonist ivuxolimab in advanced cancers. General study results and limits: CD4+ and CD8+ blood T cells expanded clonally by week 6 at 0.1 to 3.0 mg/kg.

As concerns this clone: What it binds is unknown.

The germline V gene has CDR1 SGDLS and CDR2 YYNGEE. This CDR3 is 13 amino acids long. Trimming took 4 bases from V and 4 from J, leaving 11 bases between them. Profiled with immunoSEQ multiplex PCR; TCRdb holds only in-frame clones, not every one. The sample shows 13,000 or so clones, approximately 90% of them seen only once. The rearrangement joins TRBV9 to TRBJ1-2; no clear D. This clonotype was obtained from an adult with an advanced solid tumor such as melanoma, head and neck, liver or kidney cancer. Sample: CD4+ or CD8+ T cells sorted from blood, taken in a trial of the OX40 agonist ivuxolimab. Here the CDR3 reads CASSQTKGYGYTF. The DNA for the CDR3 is TGTGCCAGCAGCCAGACAAAGGGCTATGGCTACACCTTC.